This section outlines one T cell receptor (beta chain) sequence together with its context. What it recognizes is unknown. The PCR had 60 Vbeta and 13 Jbeta primers. The repertoire was sequenced with immunoSEQ multiplex PCR; TCRdb's copy has only in-frame clones and lacks some. The table counts approximately 210,000 clones; about 0.9% lies in the top ten. The ends were cut back, 4 bases at V and 5 bases at J, with 12 bases in the middle. Germline V lookup: CDR1 SGHDN, CDR2 FVKESK. This CDR3 comprises 13 residues. The data originate from a study of cytomegalovirus exposure and HLA in healthy donors. Whole-study findings and limits: Per published reports, the classifier diagnosed cytomegalovirus status with high specificity and sensitivity. The study dropped some indistinguishable V segments, TRBV6-2 and TRBV6-3 among them.

The rearrangement links TRBV14 to TRBJ2-7; no firm D call. This sequence originates from a woman between 25 and 40 years old in good health and CMV-seropositive. Sequencing input: PBMCs. In nucleotides, the CDR3 is TGTGCCAGCAGCCCCCCGTATCGGGACGAGCAGTACTTC. This codes for CASSPPYRDEQYF.